This T cell receptor beta chain was observed in a study of regulatory T cells in long-lasting Graves disease. Study results and limitations: Among the persistent patients, approximately 2,900 public clonotypes were shared, more than the roughly 900 shared among new patients.

The time point: newly diagnosed GD, antithyroid drugs for less than 3 months. The TCR library used RNA extracted from PBMCs. This clonotype was observed at least ten times. The antigen is not known. Germline V gives CDR1 SGHVS, CDR2 FQNEAQ. Trimming took off 1 base at V and 7 bases at J, with 8 bases between the two ends. This CDR3 spans 13 amino acids. Arm-PCR of CDR3 regions and iRepertoire HTBI primers were used to build TCR beta libraries. TCRdb re-analysed the multiplex PCR reads in MiXCR, keeping a single row per CDR3 protein. The sample has approximately 560,000 distinct CDR3 sequences, about 16% seen once. This sample was shared with a second study, whose subject was T cells in Graves' hyperthyroidism and ophthalmopathy. This second report adds: Blood also showed most of the thyroid clonotypes that were expanded above 0.001.

The clonotype comes from a man in his late teens or twenties with Graves disease. This specimen consisted of peripheral blood mononuclear cells (PBMCs), obtained at new diagnosis, from a patient treated with antithyroid drugs. The chain has TRBV7-8 and TRBJ1-5; D may be TRBD1 (5 bases). This CDR3 is CASSLEEGQPQHF. As DNA, the CDR3 is TGTGCCAGCAGCTTAGAAGAGGGGCAGCCCCAGCATTTT.